Listed below are T cell receptor beta chains from one sample, sequenced in a study of blood T cell repertoires in COVID-19. Using immunoSEQ multiplex PCR, the repertoire was profiled, and TCRdb retains in-frame clones only, with some absent. The sample consists of over 250,000 clones, roughly 87% of them appearing once. The material sequenced was PBMCs or T cells enriched from blood (not recorded which). These receptors all come from a woman in her twenties or thirties who had recovered from COVID-19. CDR3s include the opening cysteine and the closing phenylalanine or tryptophan. The order of the fields is D gene, clone size, J gene, V gene, CDR3 protein, CDR3 DNA. D genes are given only for firm matches. Clone size is stated in some rows and not others, as once, few, many or a class when expanded.

d_call: .
clone_size: .
j_call: TRBJ1-2
v_call: TRBV9
cdr3_aa: CASSGFWLTF
cdr3_nt: TGTGCCAGCAGCGGATTTTGGCTCACCTTC

d_call: .
clone_size: many
j_call: TRBJ1-1
v_call: TRBV5-4
cdr3_aa: CASSLSGGADTEAFF
cdr3_nt: TGTGCCAGCAGCTTGTCGGGGGGCGCAGACACTGAAGCTTTCTTT

d_call: .
clone_size: .
j_call: TRBJ1-1
v_call: TRBV4-2
cdr3_aa: CASSHPTSGGNTEAFF
cdr3_nt: TGTGCCAGCAGCCATCCCACATCGGGAGGAAACACTGAAGCTTTCTTT

d_call: .
clone_size: .
j_call: TRBJ1-1
v_call: TRBV2
cdr3_aa: CASTLAAEAFF
cdr3_nt: TGTGCCAGCACCCTGGCAGCTGAAGCTTTCTTT

d_call: TRBD1
clone_size: .
j_call: TRBJ1-1
v_call: TRBV12-3/TRBV12-4
cdr3_aa: CASSLGDRTEAFF
cdr3_nt: TGTGCCAGCAGTTTAGGGGACAGGACTGAAGCTTTCTTT

d_call: .
clone_size: .
j_call: TRBJ1-2
v_call: TRBV7-8
cdr3_aa: CASSLVRGINGYTF
cdr3_nt: TGTGCCAGCAGCTTAGTTCGGGGGATAAATGGCTACACCTTC

d_call: .
clone_size: once
j_call: TRBJ1-2
v_call: TRBV29-1
cdr3_aa: CSVAARGRGGYTF
cdr3_nt: TGCAGCGTTGCGGCCAGGGGACGAGGAGGCTACACCTTC

d_call: .
clone_size: .
j_call: TRBJ2-3
v_call: TRBV5-8
cdr3_aa: CASSLLPFTDTQYF
cdr3_nt: TGTGCCAGCAGCTTGCTTCCTTTCACAGATACGCAGTATTTT

d_call: TRBD2
clone_size: .
j_call: TRBJ2-4
v_call: TRBV11-1
cdr3_aa: CASSLGPGGENIQYF
cdr3_nt: TGTGCCAGCAGCTTGGGTCCGGGAGGGGAAAACATTCAGTACTTC

d_call: .
clone_size: few
j_call: TRBJ2-2
v_call: TRBV19
cdr3_aa: CASSISTGTITGELFF
cdr3_nt: TGTGCCAGTAGTATATCTACTGGGACAATCACCGGGGAGCTGTTTTTT

d_call: TRBD1
clone_size: .
j_call: TRBJ1-5
v_call: TRBV7-9
cdr3_aa: CASSFSDRGNQPQHF
cdr3_nt: TGTGCCAGCAGCTTTTCCGACAGGGGCAATCAGCCCCAGCATTTT

d_call: TRBD1
clone_size: .
j_call: TRBJ1-1
v_call: TRBV9
cdr3_aa: CASSATGVNTEAFF
cdr3_nt: TGTGCCAGCAGCGCGACAGGGGTTAACACTGAAGCTTTCTTT

d_call: .
clone_size: .
j_call: TRBJ2-1
v_call: TRBV19
cdr3_aa: CASSIRDTDNEQFF
cdr3_nt: TGTGCCAGTAGTATCCGGGACACCGACAATGAGCAGTTCTTC

d_call: .
clone_size: .
j_call: TRBJ2-5
v_call: TRBV18
cdr3_aa: CASSHDLEGETQYF
cdr3_nt: TGTGCCAGCTCACACGATCTGGAGGGGGAGACCCAGTACTTC

d_call: TRBD2
clone_size: once
j_call: TRBJ2-1
v_call: TRBV10-3
cdr3_aa: CAISETLTSGSLNEQFF
cdr3_nt: TGTGCCATCAGTGAGACGCTCACTAGCGGGAGTCTCAATGAGCAGTTCTTC

d_call: TRBD2
clone_size: .
j_call: TRBJ2-1
v_call: TRBV11-3
cdr3_aa: CASSLAGLAGGLYNEQFF
cdr3_nt: TGTGCCAGCAGCTTAGCGGGCCTAGCGGGAGGGCTCTACAATGAGCAGTTCTTC

d_call: .
clone_size: .
j_call: TRBJ2-4
v_call: TRBV12-3/TRBV12-4
cdr3_aa: CASSFIQNIQYF
cdr3_nt: TGTGCCAGCAGTTTTATCCAAAACATTCAGTACTTC

d_call: TRBD2
clone_size: .
j_call: TRBJ2-1
v_call: TRBV7-3
cdr3_aa: CASSFRGGGWNEQFF
cdr3_nt: TGTGCCAGCAGCTTTCGTGGCGGGGGGTGGAATGAGCAGTTCTTC

d_call: TRBD1
clone_size: .
j_call: TRBJ2-2
v_call: TRBV9
cdr3_aa: CASSVIPGQLNTGELFF
cdr3_nt: TGTGCCAGCAGCGTGATACCGGGACAGCTGAACACCGGGGAGCTGTTTTTT

d_call: .
clone_size: .
j_call: TRBJ1-5
v_call: TRBV6-1
cdr3_aa: CASSETTRNQPQHF
cdr3_nt: TGTGCCAGCAGTGAAACGACACGAAATCAGCCCCAGCATTTT

d_call: TRBD2
clone_size: .
j_call: TRBJ2-7
v_call: TRBV27
cdr3_aa: CASRLAGGPHEQYF
cdr3_nt: TGTGCCAGCAGACTAGCGGGAGGGCCCCACGAGCAGTACTTC

d_call: TRBD1
clone_size: .
j_call: TRBJ2-3
v_call: TRBV15
cdr3_aa: CATSRKMNRDREPDTQYF
cdr3_nt: TGTGCCACCAGCAGGAAGATGAACCGGGACAGGGAACCAGATACGCAGTATTTT

d_call: TRBD1
clone_size: .
j_call: TRBJ1-2
v_call: TRBV11-2
cdr3_aa: CASRRDRGQNYGYTF
cdr3_nt: TGTGCCAGCCGCCGGGACAGGGGACAAAACTATGGCTACACCTTC

d_call: .
clone_size: .
j_call: TRBJ1-1
v_call: TRBV9
cdr3_aa: CASSARGNTEAFF
cdr3_nt: TGTGCCAGCAGCGCTCGAGGGAACACTGAAGCTTTCTTT

d_call: TRBD1
clone_size: .
j_call: TRBJ1-4
v_call: TRBV29-1
cdr3_aa: CSVGQGNGEKLFF
cdr3_nt: TGCAGCGTAGGACAGGGCAATGGGGAAAAACTGTTTTTT

d_call: .
clone_size: .
j_call: TRBJ2-5
v_call: TRBV13
cdr3_aa: CASSLGPTGRETQYF
cdr3_nt: TGTGCCAGCAGCTTAGGCCCAACAGGTAGAGAGACCCAGTACTTC

d_call: TRBD1
clone_size: .
j_call: TRBJ2-1
v_call: TRBV7-3
cdr3_aa: CASSFKTGGPNNEQFF
cdr3_nt: TGTGCCAGCAGCTTTAAGACAGGGGGACCTAACAATGAGCAGTTCTTC

d_call: .
clone_size: once
j_call: TRBJ2-1
v_call: TRBV11-3
cdr3_aa: CASSLEVFLAPWNEQFF
cdr3_nt: TGTGCCAGCAGCTTAGAAGTATTCTTAGCCCCATGGAATGAGCAGTTCTTC

d_call: .
clone_size: .
j_call: TRBJ2-7
v_call: TRBV25-1
cdr3_aa: CASSLTENYEQYF
cdr3_nt: TGTGCCAGCAGCTTGACAGAAAACTACGAGCAGTACTTC

d_call: TRBD1
clone_size: .
j_call: TRBJ2-7
v_call: TRBV6-5
cdr3_aa: CASSYWDRGSYEQYF
cdr3_nt: TGTGCCAGCAGTTATTGGGACAGGGGTTCCTACGAGCAGTACTTC

d_call: TRBD1
clone_size: few
j_call: TRBJ1-2
v_call: TRBV27
cdr3_aa: CASSFLQGAIDGYTF
cdr3_nt: TGTGCCAGCAGTTTTTTGCAGGGGGCAATAGATGGCTACACCTTC